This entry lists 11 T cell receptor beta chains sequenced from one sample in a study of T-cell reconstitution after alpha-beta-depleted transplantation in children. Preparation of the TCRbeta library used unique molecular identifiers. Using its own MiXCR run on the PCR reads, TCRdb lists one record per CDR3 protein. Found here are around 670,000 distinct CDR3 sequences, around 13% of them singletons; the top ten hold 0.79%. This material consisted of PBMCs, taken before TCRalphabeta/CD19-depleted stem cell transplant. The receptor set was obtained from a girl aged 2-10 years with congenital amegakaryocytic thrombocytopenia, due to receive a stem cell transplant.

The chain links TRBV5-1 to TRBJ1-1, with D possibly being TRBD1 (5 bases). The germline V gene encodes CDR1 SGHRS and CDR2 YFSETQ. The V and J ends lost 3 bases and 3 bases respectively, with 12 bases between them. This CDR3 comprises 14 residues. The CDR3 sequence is CASSSEGRDTEAFF. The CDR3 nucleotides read TGCGCCAGCAGCTCCGAGGGGCGGGACACTGAAGCTTTCTTT.

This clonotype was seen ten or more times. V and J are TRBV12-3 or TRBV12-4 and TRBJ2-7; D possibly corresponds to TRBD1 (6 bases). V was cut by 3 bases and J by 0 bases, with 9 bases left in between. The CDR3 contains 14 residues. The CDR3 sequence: CASSFGDISYEQYF. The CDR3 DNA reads TGTGCCAGCAGTTTTGGGGACATCTCCTACGAGCAGTACTTC.

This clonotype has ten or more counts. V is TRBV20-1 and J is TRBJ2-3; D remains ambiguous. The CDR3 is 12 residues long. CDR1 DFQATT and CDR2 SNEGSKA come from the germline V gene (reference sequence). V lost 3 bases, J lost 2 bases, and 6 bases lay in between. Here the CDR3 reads CSASGPTDTQYF. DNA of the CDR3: TGCAGTGCTAGCGGGCCCACAGATACGCAGTATTTT.

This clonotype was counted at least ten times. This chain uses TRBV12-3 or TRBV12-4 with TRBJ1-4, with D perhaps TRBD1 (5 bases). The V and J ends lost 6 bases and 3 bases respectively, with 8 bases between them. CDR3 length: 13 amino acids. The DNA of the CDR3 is TGTGCCAGCAGCCGGGACCCTAATGAAAAACTGTTTTTT. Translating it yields CASSRDPNEKLFF.

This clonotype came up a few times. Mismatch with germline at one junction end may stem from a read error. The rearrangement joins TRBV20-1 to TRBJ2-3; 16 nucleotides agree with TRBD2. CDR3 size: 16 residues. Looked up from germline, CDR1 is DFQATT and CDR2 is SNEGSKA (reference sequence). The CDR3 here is CSAGTSGRVSTDTPYF. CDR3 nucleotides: TGCAGTGCTGGGACTAGCGGGAGGGTGAGCACAGATACGCCGTATTTT.

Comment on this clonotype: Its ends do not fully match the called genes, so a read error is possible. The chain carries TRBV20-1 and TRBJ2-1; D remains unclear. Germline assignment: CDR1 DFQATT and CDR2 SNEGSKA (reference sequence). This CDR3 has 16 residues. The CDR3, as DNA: TGCTGTGCTAGAGATCGGGTGACGAGCTCCTACAATGAGCAGTTCTTC. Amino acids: CCARDRVTSSYNEQFF.

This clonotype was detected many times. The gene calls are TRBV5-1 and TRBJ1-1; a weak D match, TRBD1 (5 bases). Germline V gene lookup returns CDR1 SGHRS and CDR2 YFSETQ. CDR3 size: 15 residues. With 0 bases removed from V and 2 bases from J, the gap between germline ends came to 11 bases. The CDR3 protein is CASSLGDGDNTEAFF. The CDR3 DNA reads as TGCGCCAGCAGCTTGGGGGATGGGGACAACACTGAAGCTTTCTTT. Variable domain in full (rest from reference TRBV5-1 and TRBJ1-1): KAGVTQTPRYLIKTRGQQVTLSCSPISGHRSVSWYQQTPGQGLQFLFEYFSETQRNKGNFPGRFSGRQFSNSRSEMNVSTLELGDSALYLCASSLGDGDNTEAFFGQGTRLTVV.

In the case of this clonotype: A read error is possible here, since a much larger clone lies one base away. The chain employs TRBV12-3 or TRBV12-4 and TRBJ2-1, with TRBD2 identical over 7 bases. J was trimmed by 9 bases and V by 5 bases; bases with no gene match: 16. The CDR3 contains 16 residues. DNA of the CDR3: TGTGCCAGCAGTCTAGGGTCCCCGACTAGCCTGCCTGAGCAGTTCTTC. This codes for CASSLGSPTSLPEQFF.

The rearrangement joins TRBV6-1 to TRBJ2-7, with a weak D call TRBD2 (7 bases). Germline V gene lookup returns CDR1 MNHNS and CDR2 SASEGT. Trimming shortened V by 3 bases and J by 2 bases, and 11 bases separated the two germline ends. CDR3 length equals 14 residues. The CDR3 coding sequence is TGTGCCAGCAGTGATGGCGGGGGCCCCTACGAGCAGTACTTC. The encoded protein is CASSDGGGPYEQYF.

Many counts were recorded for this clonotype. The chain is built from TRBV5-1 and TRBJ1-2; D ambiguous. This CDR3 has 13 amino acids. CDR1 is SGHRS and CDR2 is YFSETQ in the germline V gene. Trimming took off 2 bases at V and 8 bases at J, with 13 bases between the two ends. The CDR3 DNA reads TGCGCCAGCAGCTTCTGGAGTGCAAAGGGCTACACCTTC. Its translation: CASSFWSAKGYTF.

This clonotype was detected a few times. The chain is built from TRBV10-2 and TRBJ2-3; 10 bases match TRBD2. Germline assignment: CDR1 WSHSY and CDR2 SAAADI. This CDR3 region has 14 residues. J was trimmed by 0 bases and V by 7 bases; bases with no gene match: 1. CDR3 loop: CASKLAGSTDTQYF. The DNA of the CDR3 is TGCGCCAGCAAACTAGCGGGGAGCACAGATACGCAGTATTTT.